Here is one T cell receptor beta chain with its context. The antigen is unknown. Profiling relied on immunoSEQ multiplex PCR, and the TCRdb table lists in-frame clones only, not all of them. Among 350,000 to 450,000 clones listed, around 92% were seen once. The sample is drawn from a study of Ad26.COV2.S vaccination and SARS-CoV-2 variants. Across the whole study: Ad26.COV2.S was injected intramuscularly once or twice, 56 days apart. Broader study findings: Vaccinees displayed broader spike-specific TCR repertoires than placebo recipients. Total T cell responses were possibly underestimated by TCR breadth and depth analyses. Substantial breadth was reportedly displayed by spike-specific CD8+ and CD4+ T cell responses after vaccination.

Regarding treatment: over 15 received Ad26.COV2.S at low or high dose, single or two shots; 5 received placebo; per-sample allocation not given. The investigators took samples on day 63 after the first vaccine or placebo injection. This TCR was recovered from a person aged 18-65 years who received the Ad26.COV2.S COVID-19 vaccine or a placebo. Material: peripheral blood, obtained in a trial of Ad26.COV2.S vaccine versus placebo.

The CDR3 DNA is TGTGCCAGCAGCCCCCGGGATGGCAGGGTTGGGGGCTACACCTTC. This sequence encodes CASSPRDGRVGGYTF. The chain links TRBV7-6 to TRBJ1-2; a weak D match, TRBD1 (5 bases). This CDR3 spans 15 amino acids. V lost 5 bases and J lost 8, with 21 bases in between. Germline CDR1 is SGHVS and CDR2 is FNYEAQ.